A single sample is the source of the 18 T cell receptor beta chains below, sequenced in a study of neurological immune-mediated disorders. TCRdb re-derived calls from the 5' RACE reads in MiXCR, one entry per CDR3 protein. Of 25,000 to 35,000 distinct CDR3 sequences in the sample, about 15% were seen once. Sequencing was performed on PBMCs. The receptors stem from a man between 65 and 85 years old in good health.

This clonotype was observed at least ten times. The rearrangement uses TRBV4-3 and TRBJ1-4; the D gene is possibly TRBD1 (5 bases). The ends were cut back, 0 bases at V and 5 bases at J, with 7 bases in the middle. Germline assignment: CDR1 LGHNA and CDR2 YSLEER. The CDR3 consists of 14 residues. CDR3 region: CASSQDPGNEKLFF. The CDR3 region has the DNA TGCGCCAGCAGCCAAGATCCAGGGAATGAAAAACTGTTTTTT.

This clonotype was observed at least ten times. CDR3 loop: CASSFTGTAGELFF. The CDR3 region has the DNA TGTGCCAGCAGCTTCACCGGGACAGCCGGGGAGCTGTTTTTT. This chain connects TRBV7-2 to TRBJ2-2; 7 bases line up with TRBD1. CDR3 length equals 14 residues. CDR1 and CDR2 from the germline V gene are SGHTA and FQGNSA. The J segment lost 6 bases and the V segment lost 3 bases, leaving 4 bases of the junction unmatched.

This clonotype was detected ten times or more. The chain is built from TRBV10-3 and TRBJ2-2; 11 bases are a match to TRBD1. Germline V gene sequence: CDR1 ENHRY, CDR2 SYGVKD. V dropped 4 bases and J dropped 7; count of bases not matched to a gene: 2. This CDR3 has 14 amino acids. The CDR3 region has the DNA TGTGCCATCAGTGGGACAGGGGGCAGCGGGGAGCTGTTTTTT. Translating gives CAISGTGGSGELFF.

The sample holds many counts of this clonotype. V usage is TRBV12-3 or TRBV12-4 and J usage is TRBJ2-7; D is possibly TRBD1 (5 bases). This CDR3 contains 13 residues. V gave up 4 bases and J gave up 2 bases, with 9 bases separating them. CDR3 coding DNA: TGTGCCAGCAGTTACCCAGGGACCTACGAGCAGTACTTC. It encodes CASSYPGTYEQYF.

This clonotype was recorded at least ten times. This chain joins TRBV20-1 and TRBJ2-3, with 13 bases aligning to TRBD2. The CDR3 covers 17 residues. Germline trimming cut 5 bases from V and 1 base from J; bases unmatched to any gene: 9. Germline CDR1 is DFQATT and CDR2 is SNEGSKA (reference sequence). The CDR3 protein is CSAPRLAGGGGTDTQYF. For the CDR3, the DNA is TGCAGTGCTCCGCGACTAGCGGGGGGCGGGGGCACAGATACGCAGTATTTT.

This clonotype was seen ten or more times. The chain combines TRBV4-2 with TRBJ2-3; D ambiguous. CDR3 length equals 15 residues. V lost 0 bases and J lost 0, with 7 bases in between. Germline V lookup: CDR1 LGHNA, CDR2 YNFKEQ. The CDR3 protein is CASSQEATSTDTQYF. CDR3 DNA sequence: TGTGCCAGCAGCCAAGAGGCGACTAGCACAGATACGCAGTATTTT.

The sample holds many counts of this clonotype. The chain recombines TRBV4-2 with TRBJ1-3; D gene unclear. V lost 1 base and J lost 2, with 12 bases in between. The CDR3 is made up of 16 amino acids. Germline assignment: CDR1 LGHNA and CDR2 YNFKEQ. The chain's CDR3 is CASSQVSGSAGNTIYF. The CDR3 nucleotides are TGTGCCAGCAGCCAAGTTAGTGGGAGCGCTGGAAACACCATATATTTT.

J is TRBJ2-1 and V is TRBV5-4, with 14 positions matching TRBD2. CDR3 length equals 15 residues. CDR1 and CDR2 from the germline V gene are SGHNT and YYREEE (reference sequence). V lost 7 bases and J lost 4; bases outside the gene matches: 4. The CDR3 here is CASRTSGGTYNEQFF. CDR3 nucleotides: TGTGCCAGCCGGACTAGCGGGGGGACTTACAATGAGCAGTTCTTC.

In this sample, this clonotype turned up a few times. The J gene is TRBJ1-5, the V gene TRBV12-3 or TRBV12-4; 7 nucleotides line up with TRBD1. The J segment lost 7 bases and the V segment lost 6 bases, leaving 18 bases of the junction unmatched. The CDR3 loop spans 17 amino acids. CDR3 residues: CASSPGIGGAAGQPQHF. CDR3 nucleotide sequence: TGTGCCAGCAGCCCAGGGATAGGGGGCGCGGCAGGACAGCCCCAGCATTTT.

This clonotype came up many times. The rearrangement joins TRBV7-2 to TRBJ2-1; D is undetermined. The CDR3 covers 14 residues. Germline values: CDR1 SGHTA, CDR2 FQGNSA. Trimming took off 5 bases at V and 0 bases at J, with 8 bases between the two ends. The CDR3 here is CASSPTPSYNEQFF. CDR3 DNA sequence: TGTGCCAGCAGCCCCACTCCCTCCTACAATGAGCAGTTCTTC.

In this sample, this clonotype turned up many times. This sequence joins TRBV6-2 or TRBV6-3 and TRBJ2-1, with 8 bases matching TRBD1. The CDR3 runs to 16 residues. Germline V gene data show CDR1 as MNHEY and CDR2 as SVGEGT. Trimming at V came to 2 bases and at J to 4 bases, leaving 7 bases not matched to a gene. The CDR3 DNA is TGTGCCAGCAGTTACGGTCCGGGACAGGTTTACAATGAGCAGTTCTTC. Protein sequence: CASSYGPGQVYNEQFF.

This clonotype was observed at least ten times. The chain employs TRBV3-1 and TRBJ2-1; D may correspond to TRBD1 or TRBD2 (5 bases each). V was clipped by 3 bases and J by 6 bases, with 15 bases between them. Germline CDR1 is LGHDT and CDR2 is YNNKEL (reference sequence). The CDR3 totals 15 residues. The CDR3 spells CASSHSSTTGNEQFF. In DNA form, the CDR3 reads TGTGCCAGCAGCCACTCCTCGACTACAGGCAATGAGCAGTTCTTC.

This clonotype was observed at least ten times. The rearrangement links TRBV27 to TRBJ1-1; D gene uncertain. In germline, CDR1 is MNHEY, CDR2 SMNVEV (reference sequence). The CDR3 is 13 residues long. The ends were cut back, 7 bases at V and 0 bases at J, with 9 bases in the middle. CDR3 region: CASMSDMNTEAFF. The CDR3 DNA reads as TGTGCCAGCATGAGCGACATGAACACTGAAGCTTTCTTT.

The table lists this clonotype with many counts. CDR3 region: CASSQGRGGTSSQETQYF. CDR3 nucleotides: TGTGCCAGCAGCCAAGGCCGGGGAGGGACTAGTAGCCAAGAGACCCAGTACTTC. This chain links TRBV14 with TRBJ2-5; TRBD2 agrees at 8 bases. CDR1 and CDR2 from the germline V gene are SGHDN and FVKESK. CDR3 length: 18 residues. V shed 1 base, J shed 1 base, and the junction held 11 bases outside the gene matches. Variable domain in full (rest from reference TRBV14 and TRBJ2-5): EAGVTQFPSHSVIEKGQTVTLRCDPISGHDNLYWYRRVMGKEIKFLLHFVKESKQDESGMPNNRFLAERTGGTYSTLKVQPAELEDSGVYFCASSQGRGGTSSQETQYFGPGTRLLVL.

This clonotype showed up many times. CDR3 loop: CSARGGLATFQETQYF. For the CDR3, the DNA is TGCAGTGCTAGAGGGGGACTAGCAACTTTCCAAGAGACCCAGTACTTC. The rearrangement links TRBV20-1 to TRBJ2-5; the match to TRBD2 covers 9 bases. Germline values: CDR1 DFQATT, CDR2 SNEGSKA (reference sequence). With 1 base clipped from V and 1 base from J, the junction kept 7 bases outside the gene matches. The CDR3 sequence is 16 residues long.

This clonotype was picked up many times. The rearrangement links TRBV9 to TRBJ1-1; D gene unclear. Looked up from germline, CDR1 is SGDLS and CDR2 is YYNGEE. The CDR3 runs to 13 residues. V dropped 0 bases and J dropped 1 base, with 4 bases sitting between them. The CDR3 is CASSVDKNTEAFF. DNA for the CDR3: TGTGCCAGCAGCGTAGACAAGAACACTGAAGCTTTCTTT.

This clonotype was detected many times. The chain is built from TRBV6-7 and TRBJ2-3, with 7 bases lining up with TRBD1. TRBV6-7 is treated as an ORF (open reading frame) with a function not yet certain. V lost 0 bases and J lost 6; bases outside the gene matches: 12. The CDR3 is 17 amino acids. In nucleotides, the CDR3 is TGTGCCAGCAGTTACTCGAGTTGGGACAGAGTCAGTGATACGCAGTATTTT. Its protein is CASSYSSWDRVSDTQYF.

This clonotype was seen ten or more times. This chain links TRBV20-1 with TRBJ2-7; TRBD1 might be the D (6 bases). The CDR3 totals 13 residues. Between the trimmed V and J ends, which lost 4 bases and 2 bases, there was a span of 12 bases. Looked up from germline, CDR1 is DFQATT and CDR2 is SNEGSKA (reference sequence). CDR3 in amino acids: CSAKGDAAYEQYF. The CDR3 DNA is TGCAGTGCTAAGGGGGACGCCGCCTACGAGCAGTACTTC.